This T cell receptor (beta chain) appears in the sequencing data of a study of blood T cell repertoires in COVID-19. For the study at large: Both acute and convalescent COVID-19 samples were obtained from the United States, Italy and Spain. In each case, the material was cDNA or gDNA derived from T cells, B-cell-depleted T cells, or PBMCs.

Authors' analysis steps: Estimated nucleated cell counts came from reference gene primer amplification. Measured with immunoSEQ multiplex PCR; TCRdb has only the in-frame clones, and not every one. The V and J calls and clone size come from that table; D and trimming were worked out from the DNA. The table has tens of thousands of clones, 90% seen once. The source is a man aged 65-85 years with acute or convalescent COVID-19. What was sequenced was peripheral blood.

The DNA for the CDR3 is TGTGCCAGCAGCCAAGATCAGAGTAGCGGGGGTTACGAGCAGTACTTC. Translation: CASSQDQSSGGYEQYF. V and J are TRBV4-2 and TRBJ2-7; 9 nucleotides line up with TRBD2. CDR1 is LGHNA and CDR2 is YNFKEQ in the germline V gene. J lost 4 bases, V lost 0 bases, and 7 bases had no gene match. The CDR3 sequence is 16 residues long.